This paragraph covers one TCR beta chain sequence. The clone's antigen remains unknown. Nothing much larger sits one base from this clone, and base qualities are not available. The sample is drawn from a study of shared clonotypes between healthy human individuals (dated by TCRdb to the early 2020s). In the study overall: A couple of women and a few men aged 18 to 49 years were included in the cohort. Blood TCR repertoires of a handful of healthy adults were deeply sequenced to estimate repertoire size and the extent of clonotype sharing between individuals. Different laboratories and diverse techniques were used to prepare libraries and sequence TCR repertoires, to increase sequencing depth and limit assay-specific biases. For each donor, three plates each were used for CD4 naive and CD4 memory, two plates were used for CD8 naive, and one plate was used for CD8 memory. Between about 0.8 and 9 billion PBMCs per donor were obtained by leukapheresis.

Donors were healthy HIV-negative adults with no recently reported acute infections or vaccinations. All donors were Caucasian adults living in Nashville, Tennessee, USA. CD4+ T cells were enriched through magnetic negative selection, after which naive cells were positively selected on CD45RA and the remaining negative fraction served as the memory subset. After blood collection by leukapheresis, PBMCs were isolated using Ficoll-Histopaque density gradient centrifugation and then cryopreserved in the vapor phase of liquid nitrogen. Purity and quantity of every magnetically sorted T cell population were checked by analytical flow cytometry. Genomic DNA was isolated from every sorted fraction and measured by UV absorbance on a Nanodrop 2000c. Using the deep immunoSEQ assay, multiplex PCR amplified TCR CDR3 regions from genomic DNA. Extracted genomic DNA from each cell subset was spread evenly across all wells of several immunoSEQ 96-well plates, with each plate serving as a replicate. For sorted subsets, roughly 190 ng of genomic DNA, equivalent to around 31,000 T cell genomes, went into each replicate PCR. Purified libraries were measured with a Qubit 3.0 fluorometer, size-checked on a Bioanalyzer 2100, and measured again with the KAPA Library Quantification kit. Every immunoSEQ 96-well plate was sequenced on a dedicated single-read 150-cycle Illumina NextSeq 550 flow cell. Concerning the study's data processing: Because the immunoSEQ output held only junctional sequences and lacked quality scores, the filtering could not match the filtering applied to full-length reads. Sequences were annotated with PyIR, a Python wrapper for IgBLAST v1.9, using IMGT germline references to assign V/J genes and CDR3. Reads were removed for weak V/J assignments (E-value above 1e-6), missing CDR3, stop codons, out-of-frame junctions, or ambiguous translated residues. V3J clonotypes were defined by identical inferred V gene, J gene, and CDR3 amino acid sequence. To compute the percentage overlap between repertoires, the number of shared unique clonotypes was divided by the size of the smaller repertoire. Three approaches were used to assess repertoire richness: RTK rarefaction, the Chao1 estimator, and Recon v2.1 estimates of unobserved clonotypes. Generation probabilities were computed with OLGA for all TCRbeta clonotypes obtained by the gDNA method from a handful of donors. TCRdb obtained this table from immuneACCESS and retained in-frame rearrangements with V and J assigned. These tables miss some clones; where compared with another copy, unresolved V genes account for less than half of the shortfall, and the remainder is unexplained. V and J calls plus clone size are reproduced from that table; the DNA served to infer D and trimming. This sample has roughly 2.5 million clones in its table, and roughly nine tenths of those were observed once. The ten largest clones take up over 0.12% of the sample.

There are 11 amino acids in the CDR3, from cysteine to phenylalanine inclusive. Left in the record is the CDR3 DNA by itself, 33 bases read in frame from the first base. The trim is 4 bases for V and 4 bases for J, with a gap of 6 bases between the germline ends. CDR1 and CDR2, per the germline V gene, are SGHTS and YDEGEE. On the study overall, not on this receptor specifically: Sampling was restricted to blood, and TCR repertoires in tissue are likely to differ from TCR repertoires in blood. Naive subsets generally had larger estimated clonotype richness than memory subsets did. Pairwise subsampling indicated that sequencing depth was expected to affect the degree of clonotype sharing among donors. The small number of donors limited the genetic and exposure-history diversity represented. Compared with non-shared clonotypes, the clonotypes found in all four sorted-subset donors had higher generation probabilities. Incomplete sequencing was indicated by rarefaction of sorted-subset datasets, despite the large sequencing depth. When several donors were compared, the shared fraction of clonotypes was about 5.4% for naive CD4, 3% to 4% for naive CD8, about 2.4% for memory CD4, and under 0.5% for memory CD8.

This clonotype was obtained from a man aged 18 to 29 in good health. The chain is assembled from TRBV5-8 and TRBJ2-7, with the D gene uncertain. The specimen was naive CD4+ T cells sorted from blood. The sample's cell subset or site label, in plain terms: CD45RA+ positively selected. In nucleotides, the sequence is TGTGCCAGCAGCCTAAAGTACGAGCAGTACTTC. Translation gives CASSLKYEQYF.